The 14 T cell receptor beta chains in this list originate from one sample, sequenced in a study of cytomegalovirus exposure and HLA in healthy donors. Produced via immunoSEQ multiplex PCR; TCRdb's table is partial and in-frame only. This table holds roughly 300,000 clones, roughly 88% found once. Sequenced: PBMCs. The receptors stem from a young woman in good health and CMV-seronegative.

In this sample, this clone turned up once. The V call is TRBV2, the J call TRBJ2-2; tentative D call: TRBD1 (5 bases). CDR3 size: 14 residues. V lost 4 bases, J lost 2 bases, and 8 bases lay in between. The germline gives CDR1 SNHLY, CDR2 FYNNEI. This chain's CDR3 is CASSVDSNTGELFF. The CDR3 nucleotides read TGTGCCAGCAGTGTTGACAGCAACACCGGGGAGCTGTTTTTT.

This chain connects TRBV2 to TRBJ2-6; D may be TRBD1 (6 bases). V shed 7 bases and J shed 2 bases, with 15 bases lying between them. The germline V gene encodes CDR1 SNHLY and CDR2 FYNNEI. The CDR3 has 16 amino acids. CDR3 in amino acids: CASKPIQGPGANVLTF. The CDR3 region has the DNA TGTGCCAGCAAACCGATACAGGGTCCTGGGGCCAACGTCCTGACTTTC.

This clone was observed a single time. The V and J genes are TRBV9 and TRBJ2-2; D is perhaps TRBD1 (5 bases). This CDR3 spans 14 amino acids. V was shortened by 3 bases and J by 3 bases, with 9 bases between the two germline ends. CDR1 is SGDLS, CDR2 YYNGEE, per germline. As DNA, the CDR3 is TGTGCCAGCAGCGAGGGGCCTTACACCGGGGAGCTGTTTTTT. Translation: CASSEGPYTGELFF. The variable domain in full, completed from reference TRBV9 and TRBJ2-2, reads DSGVTQTPKHLITATGQRVTLRCSPRSGDLSVYWYQQSLDQGLQFLIQYYNGEERAKGNILERFSAQQFPDLHSELNLSSLELGDSALYFCASSEGPYTGELFFGEGSRLTVL.

CDR3 in DNA: TGTGCCAGCAGCTTAGGGGGGGGCGCCTTCCGCGGCTACACCTTC. Residues: CASSLGGGAFRGYTF. The chain links TRBV7-2 to TRBJ1-2; tentative D call: TRBD1 (6 bases). The CDR3 runs 15 residues. Germline V gives CDR1 SGHTA, CDR2 FQGNSA. V dropped 1 base and J dropped 8 bases, with 17 bases sitting between them.

Details on this clone: Other DNA sequences within the sample encode an identical CDR3. V and J are TRBV7-6 and TRBJ2-3; 10 bases match TRBD2. Germline V gene sequence: CDR1 SGHVS, CDR2 FNYEAQ. The CDR3 is 14 amino acids. With 5 bases clipped from V and 3 bases from J, the junction kept 2 bases outside the gene matches. DNA of the CDR3: TGTGCCAGCAGCCGGACTAGCGGAACAGATACGCAGTATTTT. It is translated as CASSRTSGTDTQYF.

J is TRBJ2-1 and V is TRBV4-2; 8 bases line up with TRBD2. The CDR3 sequence is 17 residues long. Germline values: CDR1 LGHNA, CDR2 YNFKEQ. With 1 base clipped from V and 6 bases from J, the junction kept 11 bases outside the gene matches. CDR3 bases: TGTGCCAGCAGCCAAGGGGGCACTAGCGGAACTGGCAATGAGCAGTTCTTC. Encoded protein: CASSQGGTSGTGNEQFF.

V usage is TRBV12-5 and J usage is TRBJ2-2; D not certain. Germline CDR1 reads LGHNT; CDR2 reads FRNRAP. Trimming took 6 bases from V and 1 from J, leaving 6 bases between them. The CDR3 is 13 residues long. CDR3 sequence reads: CASGSKNTGELFF. The CDR3 coding sequence is TGTGCTAGTGGCTCTAAGAACACCGGGGAGCTGTTTTTT.

The CDR3 DNA sequence: TGTGCCAGCAGCTTAGACCCACGACAGGGGAGCTCCTACAATGAGCAGTTCTTC. Its translation: CASSLDPRQGSSYNEQFF. The chain joins TRBV11-3 to TRBJ2-1; 8 nucleotides align to TRBD1. CDR1 and CDR2 from the germline V gene are SGHNT and YENEEA. The CDR3 sequence is 18 residues long. With 0 bases clipped from V and 0 bases from J, the junction kept 7 bases outside the gene matches.

The chain is built from TRBV7-6 and TRBJ1-2; D is ambiguous. Germline CDR1 and CDR2: SGHVS and FNYEAQ. The CDR3 spans 13 residues. Trimming removed 1 base from V and 2 bases from J, with 5 bases in between. The CDR3 protein is CASSLGTNYGYTF. The CDR3 nucleotides read TGTGCCAGCAGCTTAGGCACAAACTATGGCTACACCTTC.

This chain joins TRBV29-1 and TRBJ2-1; TRBD1 agrees at 12 bases. Trimming took 6 bases from V and 6 from J; bases not matched to a gene: 6. CDR3 length: 14 residues. From germline, CDR1 is SQVTM and CDR2 ANQGSEA. CDR3 sequence (DNA): TGCAGCGTCGCGGGACAGGGGGCCCTCAATGAGCAGTTCTTC. It encodes CSVAGQGALNEQFF.

The chain is built from TRBV5-1 and TRBJ1-1; 10 nucleotides match TRBD1. This CDR3 region has 16 residues. The trim removed 4 bases at V and 11 bases at J, leaving 17 bases unmatched. In germline, CDR1 is SGHRS, CDR2 YFSETQ. CDR3 region: CASSPDEPGQGRQAFF. The CDR3 DNA reads TGCGCCAGCAGCCCCGACGAACCGGGACAGGGGCGACAGGCTTTCTTT.

The chain links TRBV6-6 to TRBJ2-1; D is ambiguous. The germline V and J ends were trimmed by 8 bases and 6 bases, with 8 bases remaining between them. The CDR3 extends over 11 amino acids. CDR1 is MNHNY and CDR2 is SVGAGI in the germline V gene (reference sequence). The CDR3 sequence is CASARSNEQFF. DNA for the CDR3: TGTGCCAGCGCGCGATCCAATGAGCAGTTCTTC.

The CDR3 nucleotides read TGTGCCAGCTCACCACCGTCGGGTGCCGTAGCCAAAAACATTCAGTACTTC. This sequence encodes CASSPPSGAVAKNIQYF. The gene calls are TRBV18 and TRBJ2-4; D is ambiguous. Germline V CDR1 and CDR2: KGHSH, LQKENI. This CDR3 comprises 17 residues. V was shortened by 0 bases and J by 0 bases, with 12 bases between the two germline ends. Based on the CDR3 plus reference TRBV18 and TRBJ2-4, the full variable domain is NAGVMQNPRHLVRRRGQEARLRCSPMKGHSHVYWYRQLPEEGLKFMVYLQKENIIDESGMPKERFSAEFPKEGPSILRIQQVVRGDSAAYFCASSPPSGAVAKNIQYFGAGTRLSVL.

This chain joins TRBV4-2 and TRBJ2-3; unclear D gene. The germline V gene encodes CDR1 LGHNA and CDR2 YNFKEQ. The CDR3 has 17 amino acids. V was clipped by 1 base and J by 2 bases, with 16 bases between them. As DNA, the CDR3 is TGTGCCAGCAGCCAAGGGTCGGCAGGTGGGTTCACAGATACGCAGTATTTT. Translated, it gives CASSQGSAGGFTDTQYF.